This T cell receptor beta chain was captured in a study of blood T cell repertoires in COVID-19. As for the study in general: Spain, Italy and the United States supplied samples that represented acute and convalescent COVID-19. Nucleic acid was either cDNA or gDNA, and it came from T cells, B-cell-depleted T cells, or PBMCs.

In the source study's methods: Amplification of reference gene primers was used by the study to estimate nucleated cell counts. Sequencing used immunoSEQ multiplex PCR; TCRdb keeps in-frame clones, though not all of them. V, J and clone size derive from that table, while D and trimming were established from the DNA sequence. Seen here are under 300,000 clones, around 86% observed once, and the top ten hold about 3.5%. Germline CDR1 LGHDT, CDR2 YNNKEL (reference sequence). The CDR3 has 16 amino acids. V lost 4 bases and J lost 10; bases outside the gene matches: 8. Clinical history as reported by participants underpinned cohort assignment.

This clonotype originated in a middle-aged woman with acute COVID-19. Material: PBMCs or T cells enriched from blood (not recorded which). The rearrangement uses TRBV3-1 (or the pseudogene TRBV3-2) and TRBJ2-1; 15 positions match TRBD2. In DNA form, the CDR3 reads TGTGCCAGCAGCCCAGGACTAGCGGGAGGGCAAGGGGAGCAGTTCTTC. Residues: CASSPGLAGGQGEQFF.